This record covers a single TCR beta chain. This record comes from a study of blood T cell repertoires in COVID-19. Whole-study context: COVID-19 samples collected from the United States, Italy and Spain covered acute and convalescent phases. From T cells, B-cell-depleted T cells, or PBMCs came the material, which was cDNA or gDNA.

After removal of 4 bases from V and 1 base from J, the junction contained 9 bases not matched to a gene. Germline values: CDR1 KGHSH, CDR2 LQKENI. CDR3 size: 17 residues. In the authors' methods: Quantification of nucleated cells was approximated via reference gene primer amplification. Using immunoSEQ multiplex PCR, the repertoire was profiled, and TCRdb retains in-frame clones only, with some absent. V and J calls and clone size are as listed in that table; D and trimming were resolved from the DNA. The sample includes about 140,000 clones, roughly 84% of them seen just once. This clonotype was sampled from a woman in her sixties or seventies with acute or convalescent COVID-19. Sequencing was carried out using peripheral blood. The chain couples TRBV18 to TRBJ2-3, with TRBD2 identical over 9 bases. The CDR3 DNA sequence: TGTGCCAGCTCACGAGAAGATAGCGGGAGAGGCACAGATACGCAGTATTTT. It translates to CASSREDSGRGTDTQYF.